These 18 T cell receptor beta chains came from one sample sequenced in a study of PD-1 blockade in classical Hodgkin lymphoma. This table comes from immunoSEQ multiplex PCR, and its TCRdb copy is limited to in-frame clones, with some not included. The table records about 15,000 clones, about 83% of them present only once. Time point defined: newly diagnosed, previously untreated cHL patient sample. Sample: peripheral blood mononuclear cells (PBMCs). These receptors all stem from a human donor with classical Hodgkin lymphoma.

The chain recombines TRBV2 with TRBJ2-7; a possible D gene is TRBD2 (9 bases). V gave up 3 bases and J gave up 0 bases, with 21 bases separating them. CDR1 and CDR2 (germline): SNHLY, FYNNEI. The CDR3 runs 18 residues. CDR3 in amino acids: CASSDAGTSRGPSYEQYF. The CDR3, as DNA: TGTGCCAGCAGTGACGCTGGGACTAGCAGGGGGCCCTCCTACGAGCAGTACTTC.

This clone occurred a few times. The chain employs TRBV2 and TRBJ2-5; maybe TRBD2 (6 bases). The CDR3 totals 14 residues. From germline, CDR1 is SNHLY and CDR2 FYNNEI. The ends were cut back, 7 bases at V and 5 bases at J, with 17 bases in the middle. CDR3 in amino acids: CASTRDSWGETQYF. The DNA of the CDR3 is TGTGCCAGCACCCGGGACTCTTGGGGGGAGACCCAGTACTTC.

The rearrangement uses TRBV11-2 and TRBJ2-3; 9 bases map to TRBD1. The germline CDR1 and CDR2 sequences are SGHAT and FQNNGV. The ends lost 5 bases at V and 3 bases at J; junction bases unmatched: 12. The CDR3 is 17 amino acids. The chain's CDR3 is CASSRLPGQGMTDTQYF. The CDR3 region has the DNA TGTGCCAGCAGCCGTCTTCCGGGACAGGGTATGACAGATACGCAGTATTTT.

The rearrangement joins TRBV19 to TRBJ1-5, with 8 bases lining up with TRBD1. The CDR3 loop spans 15 amino acids. Trimming removed 4 bases from V and 6 bases from J; junction bases left unmatched: 8. Germline CDR1 LNHDA, CDR2 SQIVND (reference sequence). The CDR3 coding sequence is TGTGCCAGTAGTACTACCGGACAGGGTAGTCAGCCCCAGCATTTT. Its translation is CASSTTGQGSQPQHF.

This rearrangement joins TRBV19 to TRBJ1-3; 7 nucleotides agree with TRBD1. The V segment lost 9 bases and the J segment 0 bases; nucleotides outside the gene matches: 11. The germline V gene encodes CDR1 LNHDA and CDR2 SQIVND (reference sequence). The CDR3 loop spans 16 amino acids. The CDR3 DNA reads as TGTGCCAGCTCAAGTGCAGGGACAGCCTCTGGAAACACCATATATTTT. Its protein is CASSSAGTASGNTIYF.

The chain employs TRBV28 and TRBJ2-7; 9 nucleotides agree with TRBD1. Germline assignment: CDR1 MDHEN and CDR2 SYDVKM. J was trimmed by 0 bases and V by 5 bases; bases with no gene match: 8. The CDR3 length is 16 residues. The DNA for the CDR3 is TGTGCCAGCAGTCCCCGGGACAGGGATAGCTCCTACGAGCAGTACTTC. It translates to CASSPRDRDSSYEQYF.

The gene calls are TRBV13 and TRBJ2-7, with D perhaps assigned TRBD1 or TRBD2 (5 bases each). From germline, CDR1 is PRHDT and CDR2 FYEKMQ (reference sequence). The CDR3 contains 14 residues. Trimming took 5 bases from V and 7 from J, leaving 18 bases between them. The CDR3 here is CASSPGDLGEEQYF. For the CDR3, the DNA is TGTGCCAGCAGCCCCGGGGACCTGGGAGAGGAGCAGTACTTC. Complete variable domain (other parts from reference TRBV13 and TRBJ2-7): AAGVIQSPRHLIKEKRETATLKCYPIPRHDTVYWYQQGPGQDPQFLISFYEKMQSDKGSIPDRFSAQQFSDYHSELNMSSLELGDSALYFCASSPGDLGEEQYFGPGTRLTVT.

This chain links TRBV5-1 with TRBJ2-1; 9 bases map to TRBD2. The CDR3 totals 17 residues. The V and J ends lost 2 bases and 7 bases, in that order; junction bases with no gene match: 13. Germline-derived CDR1 and CDR2 are SGHRS and YFSETQ. The CDR3 loop is CASSFEFGAGGRNEQFF. The CDR3 nucleotides are TGCGCCAGCAGCTTTGAGTTCGGGGCGGGAGGGAGGAATGAGCAGTTCTTC.

The chain carries TRBV15 and TRBJ2-7; D is undetermined. This CDR3 comprises 15 residues. Germline V lookup: CDR1 LNHNV, CDR2 YYDKDF (reference sequence). Trimming shortened V by 0 bases and J by 0 bases, and 9 bases separated the two germline ends. Here the CDR3 reads CATSRDLGLSYEQYF. The CDR3 nucleotides read TGTGCCACCAGCAGAGATCTGGGCCTCTCCTACGAGCAGTACTTC.

This clone has only one observation. The chain uses TRBV7-3 and TRBJ2-2; a weak D match, TRBD2 (6 bases). Germline values: CDR1 SGHTA, CDR2 FQGTGA. V was clipped by 2 bases and J by 5 bases, with 12 bases between them. The CDR3 contains 15 residues. The CDR3 loop is CASSLGGRGTGELFF. The CDR3 DNA follows: TGTGCCAGCAGCTTAGGAGGGAGAGGGACCGGGGAGCTGTTTTTT.

This chain joins TRBV25-1 and TRBJ1-2; 9 bases fit TRBD1. CDR1 is MGHDK and CDR2 is SYGVNS in the germline V gene. J lost 4 bases, V lost 3 bases, and 6 bases had no gene match. The CDR3 covers 15 residues. Here the CDR3 DNA reads TGTGCCAGCAGTGATGGGGACAGGGCTCTCTATGGCTACACCTTC. This gives the protein CASSDGDRALYGYTF.

The chain recombines TRBV27 with TRBJ2-3, with 8 bases matching TRBD2. J was trimmed by 1 base and V by 8 bases; bases with no gene match: 8. The germline CDR1 and CDR2 sequences are MNHEY and SMNVEV (reference sequence). The CDR3 totals 15 residues. In DNA, the CDR3 is TGTGCCAGCCGAACTAGCGGAGCCGGCACAGATACGCAGTATTTT. It encodes CASRTSGAGTDTQYF.

The chain recombines TRBV7-2 with TRBJ2-5; TRBD2 matches at 7 bases. The CDR3 is made up of 15 amino acids. The V segment lost 2 bases and the J segment 4 bases; nucleotides outside the gene matches: 7. CDR1 SGHTA and CDR2 FQGNSA come from the germline V gene. The CDR3 DNA follows: TGTGCCAGCAGCTTATTAGGCGGGAGTGGAGAGACCCAGTACTTC. It translates to CASSLLGGSGETQYF.

This chain's CDR3 is CASSSTGGKGDTQYF. The CDR3 DNA is TGTGCCAGCAGCTCAACCGGGGGCAAGGGAGATACGCAGTATTTT. This rearrangement joins TRBV7-3 to TRBJ2-3; D may correspond to TRBD1 or TRBD2 (6 bases each). Trimming left V 4 bases short and J 5 bases short, with 16 bases between. CDR3 size: 15 residues. Germline lookup yields CDR1 SGHTA and CDR2 FQGTGA. The full variable domain, in which reference TRBV7-3 and TRBJ2-3 provide the parts outside the CDR3, is GAGVSQTPSNKVTEKGKYVELRCDPISGHTALYWYRQSLGQGPEFLIYFQGTGAADDSGLPNDRFFAVRPEGSVSTLKIQRTERGDSAVYLCASSSTGGKGDTQYFGPGTRLTVL.

The V gene is TRBV25-1, the J gene TRBJ2-7; TRBD2 agrees at 7 bases. Per germline, CDR1 MGHDK and CDR2 SYGVNS. The CDR3 spans 13 residues. The V gene end was trimmed by 4 bases and the J gene end by 2 bases; junction bases not matched to a gene: 2. The CDR3 DNA follows: TGTGCCAGCAGTGTCGCGGGAGCCTACGAGCAGTACTTC. It codes for CASSVAGAYEQYF.

The chain links TRBV5-1 to TRBJ2-7; the D gene is possibly TRBD2 (5 bases). CDR1 SGHRS and CDR2 YFSETQ come from the germline V gene. Deletions cut 0 bases from V and 2 bases from J, with 21 bases between. The CDR3 extends over 18 amino acids. CDR3 loop: CASSLGSGSGWRTYEQYF. The CDR3 nucleotides read TGCGCCAGCAGCTTGGGTTCAGGCTCGGGGTGGCGGACCTACGAGCAGTACTTC.

This clone was seen a handful of times. The V and J genes are TRBV28 and TRBJ2-3; D is perhaps TRBD1 (5 bases). The germline V and J ends were trimmed by 3 bases and 3 bases, with 10 bases remaining between them. Germline lookup yields CDR1 MDHEN and CDR2 SYDVKM. CDR3 length equals 14 residues. The CDR3 loop is CASSFLSGTDTQYF. The CDR3 DNA sequence: TGTGCCAGCAGTTTTTTGTCAGGGACAGATACGCAGTATTTT.

This clone rates as medium-sized (0.01 to 0.1%). This chain connects TRBV28 to TRBJ2-2, with 11 positions matching TRBD1. This CDR3 spans 16 amino acids. The V segment lost 4 bases and the J segment 6 bases; nucleotides outside the gene matches: 7. Per the germline V gene, CDR1 is MDHEN and CDR2 is SYDVKM. CDR3 sequence: CASSWWVDRGPGELFF. The CDR3 bases are TGTGCCAGCAGTTGGTGGGTGGACAGGGGGCCCGGGGAGCTGTTTTTT.